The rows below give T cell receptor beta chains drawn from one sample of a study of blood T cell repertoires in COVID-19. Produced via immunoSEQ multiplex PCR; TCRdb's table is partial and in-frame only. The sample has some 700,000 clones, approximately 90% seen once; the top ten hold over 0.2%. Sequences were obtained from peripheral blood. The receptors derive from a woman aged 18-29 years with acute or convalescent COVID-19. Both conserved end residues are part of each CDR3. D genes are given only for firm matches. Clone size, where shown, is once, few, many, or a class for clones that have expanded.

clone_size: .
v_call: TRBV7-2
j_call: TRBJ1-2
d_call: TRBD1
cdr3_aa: CASSLSTGTAYYGYTF
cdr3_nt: TGTGCCAGCAGCTTATCTACCGGGACAGCCTACTATGGCTACACCTTC

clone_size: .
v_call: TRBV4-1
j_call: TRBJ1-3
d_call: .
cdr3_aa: CASSQLRGPNSVGNTIYF
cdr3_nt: TGCGCCAGCAGCCAGCTCAGGGGTCCCAATTCCGTTGGAAACACCATATATTTT

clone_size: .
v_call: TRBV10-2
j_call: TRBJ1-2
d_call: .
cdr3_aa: CASSAGDYGYTF
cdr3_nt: TGCGCCAGCAGTGCAGGGGACTATGGCTACACCTTC

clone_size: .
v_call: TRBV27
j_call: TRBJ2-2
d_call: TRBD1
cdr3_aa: CASSSGQVETGELFF
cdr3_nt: TGTGCCAGCAGTTCGGGACAGGTCGAGACCGGGGAGCTGTTTTTT

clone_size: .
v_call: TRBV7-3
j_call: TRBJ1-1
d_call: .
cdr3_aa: CASSLVSTDTEAFF
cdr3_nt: TGTGCCAGCAGCTTAGTATCCACGGACACTGAAGCTTTCTTT

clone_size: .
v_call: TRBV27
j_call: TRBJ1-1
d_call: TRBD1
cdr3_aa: CASSYRGPTEAFF
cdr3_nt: TGTGCCAGCAGTTACAGGGGGCCCACTGAAGCTTTCTTT

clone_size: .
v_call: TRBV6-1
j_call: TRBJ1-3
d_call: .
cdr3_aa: CASSAFGLRAGNTIYF
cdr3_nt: TGTGCCAGCAGTGCCTTTGGACTCCGGGCTGGAAACACCATATATTTT

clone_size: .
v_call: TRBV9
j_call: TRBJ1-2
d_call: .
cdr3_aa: CASSVAGGQGLYGYTF
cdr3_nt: TGTGCCAGCAGCGTAGCCGGGGGTCAGGGTCTCTATGGCTACACCTTC

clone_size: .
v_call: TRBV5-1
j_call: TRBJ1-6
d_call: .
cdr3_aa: CASSLDRGSPLHF
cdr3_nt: TGCGCCAGCAGCTTGGATAGGGGTTCACCCCTCCACTTT

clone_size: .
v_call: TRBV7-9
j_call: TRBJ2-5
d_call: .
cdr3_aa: CASSSTMEETQYF
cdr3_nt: TGTGCCAGCAGCTCGACTATGGAAGAGACCCAGTACTTC

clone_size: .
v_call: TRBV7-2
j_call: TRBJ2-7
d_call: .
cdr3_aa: CASSFFRISSYEQYF
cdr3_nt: TGTGCCAGCAGCTTCTTCAGGATTAGCTCCTACGAGCAGTACTTC

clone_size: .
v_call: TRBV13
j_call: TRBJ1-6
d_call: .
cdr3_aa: CASSYPGTINSPLHF
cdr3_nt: TGTGCCAGCAGCTATCCCGGGACAATTAATTCACCCCTCCACTTT

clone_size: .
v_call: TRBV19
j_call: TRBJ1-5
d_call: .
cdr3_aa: CASIPGHPYSNQPQHF
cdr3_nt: TGTGCCAGTATCCCGGGACACCCATATAGCAATCAGCCCCAGCATTTT

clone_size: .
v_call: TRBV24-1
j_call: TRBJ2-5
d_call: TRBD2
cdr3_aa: CATSEGTSGGAIQETQYF
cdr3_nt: TGTGCCACCAGTGAGGGGACTAGCGGGGGGGCTATCCAAGAGACCCAGTACTTC

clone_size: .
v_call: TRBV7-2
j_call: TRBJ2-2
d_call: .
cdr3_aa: CASSFGTVNTGELFF
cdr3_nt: TGTGCCAGCAGCTTCGGAACAGTGAACACCGGGGAGCTGTTTTTT

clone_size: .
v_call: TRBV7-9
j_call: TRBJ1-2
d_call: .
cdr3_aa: CASSPLLTRSHGYTF
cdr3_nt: TGTGCCAGCAGTCCTCTCTTGACTAGATCCCATGGCTACACCTTC

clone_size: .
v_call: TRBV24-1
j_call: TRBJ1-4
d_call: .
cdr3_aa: CATSDPTENNEKLFF
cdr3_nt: TGTGCCACCAGTGATCCCACAGAAAACAATGAAAAACTGTTTTTT

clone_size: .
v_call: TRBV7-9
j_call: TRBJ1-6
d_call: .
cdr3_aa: CASSIYPPGISSPLHF
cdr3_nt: TGTGCCAGCAGCATTTACCCGCCGGGTATCAGCTCACCCCTCCACTTT

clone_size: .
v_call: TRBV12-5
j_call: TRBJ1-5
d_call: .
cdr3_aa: CASGLVPRTARGNQPQHF
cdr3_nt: TGTGCTAGTGGTTTGGTACCCCGGACGGCCAGGGGCAATCAGCCCCAGCATTTT

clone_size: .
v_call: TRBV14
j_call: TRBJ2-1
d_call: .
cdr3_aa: CASSQGPTGSYNEQFF
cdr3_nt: TGTGCCAGCAGCCAAGGTCCCACGGGCTCCTACAATGAGCAGTTCTTC

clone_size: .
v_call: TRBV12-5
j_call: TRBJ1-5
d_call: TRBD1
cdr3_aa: CASGRGQGNNQPQHF
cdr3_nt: TGTGCTAGTGGCCGGGGACAGGGGAACAATCAGCCCCAGCATTTT

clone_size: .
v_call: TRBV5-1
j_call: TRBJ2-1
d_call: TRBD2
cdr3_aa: CASSQGTSGETKQFF
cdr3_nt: TGCGCCAGCAGCCAAGGGACTAGCGGGGAAACCAAGCAGTTCTTC

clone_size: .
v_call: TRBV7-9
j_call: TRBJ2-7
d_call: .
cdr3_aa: CASSPQVYEQYF
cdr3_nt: TGTGCCAGCAGCCCACAGGTTTACGAGCAGTACTTC

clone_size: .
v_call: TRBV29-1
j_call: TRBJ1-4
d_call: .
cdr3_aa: CSATHEREKLFF
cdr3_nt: TGCAGCGCGACCCACGAGAGGGAAAAACTGTTTTTT

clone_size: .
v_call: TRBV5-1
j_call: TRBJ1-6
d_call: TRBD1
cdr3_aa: CASSLVGQGNNSPLHF
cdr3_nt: TGCGCCAGCAGCTTGGTAGGACAGGGAAATAATTCACCCCTCCACTTT

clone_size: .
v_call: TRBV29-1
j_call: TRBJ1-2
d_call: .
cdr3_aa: CSVAGGHRYGYTF
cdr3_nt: TGCAGCGTTGCTGGCGGGCACCGATATGGCTACACCTTC

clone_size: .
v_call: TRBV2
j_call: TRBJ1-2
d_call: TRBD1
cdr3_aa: CASRVQGQGIDGYTF
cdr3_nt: TGTGCCAGCAGAGTCCAAGGACAGGGGATTGATGGCTACACCTTC

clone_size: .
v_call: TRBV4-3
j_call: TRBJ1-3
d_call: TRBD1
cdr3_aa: CASSQGTGNTGNTIYF
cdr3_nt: TGCGCCAGCAGCCAAGGGACAGGGAACACTGGAAACACCATATATTTT

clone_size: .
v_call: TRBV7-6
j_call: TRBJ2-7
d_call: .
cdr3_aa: CASSSAGPGLYEQYF
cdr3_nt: TGTGCCAGCAGCTCGGCCGGGCCTGGACTCTACGAGCAGTACTTC

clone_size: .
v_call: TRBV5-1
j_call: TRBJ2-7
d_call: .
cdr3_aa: CASSYGTPHTYEQYF
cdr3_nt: TGCGCCAGCAGCTACGGGACACCTCACACCTACGAGCAGTACTTC

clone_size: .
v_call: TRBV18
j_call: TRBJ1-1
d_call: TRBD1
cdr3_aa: CASSPYSRDRSRNTEAFF
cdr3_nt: TGTGCCAGCTCACCATACAGCCGGGACAGAAGCCGGAACACTGAAGCTTTCTTT

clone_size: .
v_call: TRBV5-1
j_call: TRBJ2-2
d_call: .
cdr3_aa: CASSLEDFSTGELFF
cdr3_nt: TGCGCCAGCAGCTTGGAGGACTTTTCAACCGGGGAGCTGTTTTTT

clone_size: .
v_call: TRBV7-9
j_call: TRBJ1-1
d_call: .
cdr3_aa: CASSRRRQLGTEAFF
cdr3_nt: TGTGCCAGCAGCCGTAGAAGACAGCTTGGCACTGAAGCTTTCTTT

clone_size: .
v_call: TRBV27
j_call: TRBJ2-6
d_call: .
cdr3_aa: CASSLLTGVGANVLTF
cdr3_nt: TGTGCCAGCAGTTTGTTGACCGGGGTGGGGGCCAACGTCCTGACTTTC

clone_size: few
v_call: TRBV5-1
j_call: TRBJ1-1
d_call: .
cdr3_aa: CASSLRTEGPEAFF
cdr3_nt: TGCGCCAGCAGCTTGCGGACAGAAGGGCCTGAAGCTTTCTTT

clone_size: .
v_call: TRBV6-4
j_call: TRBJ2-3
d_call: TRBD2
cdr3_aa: CASSAFGGAKDTQYF
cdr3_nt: TGTGCCAGCAGTGCCTTCGGGGGGGCGAAAGATACGCAGTATTTT

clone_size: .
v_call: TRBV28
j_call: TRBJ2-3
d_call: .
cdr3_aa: CASSPPDRQSTDTQYF
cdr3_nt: TGTGCCAGCAGTCCCCCGGACAGACAAAGCACAGATACGCAGTATTTT

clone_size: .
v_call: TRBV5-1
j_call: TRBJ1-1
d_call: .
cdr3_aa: CASRSEISEAFF
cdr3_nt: TGCGCCAGCAGGTCAGAAATCTCTGAAGCTTTCTTT

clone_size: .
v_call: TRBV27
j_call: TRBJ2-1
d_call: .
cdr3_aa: CASTPRGVYNEQFF
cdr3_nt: TGTGCCAGCACCCCTCGAGGCGTCTACAATGAGCAGTTCTTC

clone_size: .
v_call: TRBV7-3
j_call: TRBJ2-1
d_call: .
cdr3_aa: CASSPDRSSYNEQFF
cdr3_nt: TGTGCCAGCAGCCCGGACAGAAGCTCCTACAATGAGCAGTTCTTC

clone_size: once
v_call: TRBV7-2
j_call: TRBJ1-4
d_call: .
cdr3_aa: CASSLAGAEKLFF
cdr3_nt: TGTGCCAGCAGCTTAGCAGGGGCTGAAAAACTGTTTTTT

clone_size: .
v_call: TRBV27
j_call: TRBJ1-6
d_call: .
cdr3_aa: CASTRRNNSPLHF
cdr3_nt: TGTGCCAGCACCCGGAGAAATAATTCACCCCTCCACTTT